The 12 T cell receptor beta chains listed next were all sequenced from one sample in a study of blood T cell repertoires in COVID-19. Measured with immunoSEQ multiplex PCR; TCRdb has only the in-frame clones, and not every one. This repertoire shows roughly 180,000 clones, roughly 82% found once; its top ten account for 10% to 15%. The sequenced sample consisted of PBMCs or T cells enriched from blood (not recorded which). The receptors were sampled from a man aged 40-55 years who had recovered from COVID-19.

The V and J genes are TRBV28 and TRBJ2-2; D gene ambiguous. V lost 3 bases, J lost 5 bases, and 4 bases lay in between. CDR1 is MDHEN and CDR2 is SYDVKM in the germline V gene. The CDR3 loop spans 12 amino acids. In nucleotides, the CDR3 is TGTGCCAGCAGTTTCCGGACCGGGGAGCTGTTTTTT. Protein: CASSFRTGELFF.

V is TRBV7-2 and J is TRBJ1-2, with D possibly TRBD1 on 5 matching bases. Trimming stripped 1 base from V and 2 bases from J, with 8 bases between. The germline gives CDR1 SGHTA, CDR2 FQGNSA. The CDR3 totals 14 residues. In nucleotides, the CDR3 is TGTGCCAGCAGCTTAGGTTCAGGGAACTATGGCTACACCTTC. It specifies CASSLGSGNYGYTF.

The chain combines TRBV19 with TRBJ2-1; perhaps TRBD2 as D (5 bases). The CDR3 consists of 16 residues. CDR1 LNHDA and CDR2 SQIVND come from the germline V gene (reference sequence). With 8 bases removed from V and 3 bases from J, the gap between germline ends came to 20 bases. For the CDR3, the DNA is TGTGCCAGTTCTGCTTGGACGGGCGGACTCTACAATGAGCAGTTCTTC. Residues: CASSAWTGGLYNEQFF. Looking up the rest from reference TRBV19 and TRBJ2-1 gives the full variable domain: DGGITQSPKYLFRKEGQNVTLSCEQNLNHDAMYWYRQDPGQGLRLIYYSQIVNDFQKGDIAEGYSVSREKKESFPLTVTSAQKNPTAFYLCASSAWTGGLYNEQFFGPGTRLTVL.

The chain links TRBV27 to TRBJ1-1, with D perhaps matching TRBD1 (6 bases). Germline lookup yields CDR1 MNHEY and CDR2 SMNVEV (reference sequence). The CDR3 runs 13 residues. The V and J ends lost 5 bases and 5 bases respectively, with 12 bases between them. CDR3 region: CASSPQGRTEAFF. Here the CDR3 DNA reads TGTGCCAGCAGTCCACAGGGTCGGACTGAAGCTTTCTTT.

The gene calls are TRBV11-2 and TRBJ2-1; possible D gene TRBD1, 5 bases. The V and J ends lost 4 bases and 10 bases respectively, with 8 bases between them. CDR1 is SGHAT, CDR2 FQNNGV, per germline. The CDR3 is 11 amino acids. The CDR3 loop is CASSSQVEQFF. In nucleotides, the CDR3 is TGTGCCAGCAGCTCACAGGTAGAGCAGTTCTTC.

The sample holds a few counts of this clone. The chain uses TRBV6-2 or TRBV6-3 and TRBJ2-7; tentative D call: TRBD2 (6 bases). Trimming left V 2 bases short and J 7 bases short, with 9 bases between. Looked up from germline, CDR1 is MNHEY and CDR2 is SVGEGT. This CDR3 has 12 residues. CDR3 sequence (DNA): TGTGCCAGCAGTTACGGGAGCGGGGAGCAGTACGTC. Its translation is CASSYGSGEQYV.

The chain joins TRBV7-6 to TRBJ2-2; tentatively, D is TRBD1 (5 bases). Trimming took 1 base from V and 6 from J, leaving 15 bases between them. CDR3 length: 16 residues. The germline gives CDR1 SGHVS, CDR2 FNYEAQ. The CDR3 reads CASSLEGSTNSGELFF. The CDR3 DNA reads TGTGCCAGCAGCTTAGAGGGGTCCACTAACTCCGGGGAGCTGTTTTTT.

This chain links TRBV3-1 (or the pseudogene TRBV3-2) with TRBJ2-4; 7 bases are a match to TRBD2. The V gene's germline CDR1 is LGHDT and CDR2 YNNKEL (reference sequence). There are 18 residues in the CDR3. With 3 bases clipped from V and 4 bases from J, the junction kept 15 bases outside the gene matches. The CDR3 here is CASSHRGWLPSGKNIQYF. The CDR3 DNA is TGTGCCAGCAGCCACCGGGGGTGGTTGCCTAGCGGTAAAAACATTCAGTACTTC.

This chain joins TRBV6-2 or TRBV6-3 and TRBJ1-2; a weak D match, TRBD1 (6 bases). Trimming left V 5 bases short and J 2 bases short, with 12 bases between. Germline V gives CDR1 MNHEY, CDR2 SVGEGT. This CDR3 comprises 14 residues. DNA for the CDR3: TGTGCCAGCAGTCCGGGGAGGGGGAACTATGGCTACACCTTC. It translates to CASSPGRGNYGYTF.

The gene calls are TRBV7-2 and TRBJ1-1; D is possibly TRBD1 (5 bases). Germline V CDR1 and CDR2: SGHTA, FQGNSA. The V end lost 2 bases, the J end lost 0 bases, and 7 bases lay between the germline ends. The CDR3 loop spans 14 amino acids. Written as DNA, the CDR3 is TGTGCCAGCAGCTTACAGGGCCTGAACACTGAAGCTTTCTTT. Translating gives CASSLQGLNTEAFF.

V and J are TRBV24-1 and TRBJ2-5; 10 bases agree with TRBD2. This CDR3 region has 15 residues. Germline V gene sequence: CDR1 KGHDR, CDR2 SFDVKD. With V trimmed by 6 bases and J by 1 base, 4 bases remained unmatched. The CDR3 protein is CATSPGTSVQETQYF. CDR3 DNA: TGTGCCACCAGTCCCGGGACTAGCGTCCAAGAGACCCAGTACTTC.

This chain joins TRBV6-5 and TRBJ2-1; TRBD2 aligns across 7 bases. From germline, CDR1 is MNHEY and CDR2 SVGAGI. This CDR3 is built from 15 residues. Unmatched junction bases numbered 11, after V lost 8 bases and J lost 4 bases. The CDR3 here is CASRERGGGYNEQFF. CDR3 DNA: TGTGCCAGCCGAGAGCGGGGTGGGGGGTACAATGAGCAGTTCTTC.